This T cell receptor beta chain is from a study of CD8+ T cells in alopecia areata. The treatment was: oral pan-JAK inhibitor, 5-10 mg twice daily. CDR3 length: 13 residues. Germline CDR1 and CDR2: SEHNR and FQNEAQ (reference sequence). V lost 6 bases to trimming and J lost 4 bases; unmatched junction nucleotides: 5. Reverse transcription of extracted RNA yielded cDNA, which provided the sequencing template. Libraries were prepared by immunoSEQ multiplex PCR; TCRdb keeps only in-frame clonotypes and omits some of them. The sample has over 100,000 clones; roughly 50% are singletons. This clonotype was obtained from a human donor with alopecia areata. The J gene is TRBJ1-1, the V gene TRBV7-9; 7 bases are shared with TRBD1. Material: CD8+ T cells sorted from blood, obtained at week 24, from a patient treated with tofacitinib. DNA for the CDR3: TGTGCCAGCAGTCAGGGGGGGAGCACTGAAGCTTTCTTT. Its protein product is CASSQGGSTEAFF.